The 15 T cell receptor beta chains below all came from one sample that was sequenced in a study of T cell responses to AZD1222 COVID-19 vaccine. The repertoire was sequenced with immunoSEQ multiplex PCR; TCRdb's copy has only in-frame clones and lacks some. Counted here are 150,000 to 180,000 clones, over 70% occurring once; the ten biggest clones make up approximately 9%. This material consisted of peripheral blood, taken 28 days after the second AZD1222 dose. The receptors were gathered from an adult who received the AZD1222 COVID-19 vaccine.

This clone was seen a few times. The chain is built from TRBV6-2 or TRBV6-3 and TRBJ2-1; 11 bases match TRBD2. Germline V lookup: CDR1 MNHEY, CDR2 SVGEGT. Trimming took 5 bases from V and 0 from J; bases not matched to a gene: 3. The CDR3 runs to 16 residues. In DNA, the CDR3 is TGTGCCAGCAGTACGGGACTAGCGGCCTCCTACAATGAGCAGTTCTTC. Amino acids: CASSTGLAASYNEQFF.

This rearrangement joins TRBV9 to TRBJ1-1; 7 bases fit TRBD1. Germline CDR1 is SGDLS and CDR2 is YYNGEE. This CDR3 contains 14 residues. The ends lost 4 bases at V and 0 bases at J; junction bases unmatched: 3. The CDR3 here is CASSPGTVNTEAFF. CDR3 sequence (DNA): TGTGCCAGCAGCCCGGGGACAGTGAACACTGAAGCTTTCTTT. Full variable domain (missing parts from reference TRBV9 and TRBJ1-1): DSGVTQTPKHLITATGQRVTLRCSPRSGDLSVYWYQQSLDQGLQFLIQYYNGEERAKGNILERFSAQQFPDLHSELNLSSLELGDSALYFCASSPGTVNTEAFFGQGTRLTVV.

CDR3 DNA: TGCAGCGTTACAAAGACTAGCGGGAGAACAGATACGCAGTATTTT. Translating it yields CSVTKTSGRTDTQYF. This chain uses TRBV29-1 with TRBJ2-3; 12 bases are shared with TRBD2. Germline CDR1 is SQVTM and CDR2 is ANQGSEA. The CDR3 contains 15 residues. J was trimmed by 3 bases and V by 5 bases; bases with no gene match: 6.

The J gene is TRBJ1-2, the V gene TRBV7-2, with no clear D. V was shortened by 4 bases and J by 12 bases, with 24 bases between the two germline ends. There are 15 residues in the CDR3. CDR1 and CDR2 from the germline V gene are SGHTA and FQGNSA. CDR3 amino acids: CASSSRLGGALSHTF. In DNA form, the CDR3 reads TGTGCCAGCAGCTCAAGGTTGGGAGGCGCCCTATCTCACACCTTC.

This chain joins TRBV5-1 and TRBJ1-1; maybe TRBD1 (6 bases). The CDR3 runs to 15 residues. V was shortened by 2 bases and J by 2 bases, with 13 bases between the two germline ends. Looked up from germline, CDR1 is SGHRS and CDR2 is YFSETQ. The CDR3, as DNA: TGCGCCAGCAGCTTTCCAGGGGCAATCAACACTGAAGCTTTCTTT. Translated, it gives CASSFPGAINTEAFF.

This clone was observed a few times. CDR3 nucleotides: TGTGCCAGTAGTCCAGGGGGCGGTGGCTACACCTTC. It encodes CASSPGGGGYTF. The gene calls are TRBV19 and TRBJ1-2, with 8 bases that match TRBD1. CDR1 LNHDA and CDR2 SQIVND come from the germline V gene (reference sequence). This CDR3 is 12 amino acids long. V lost 5 bases, J lost 7 bases, and 3 bases stayed unmatched.

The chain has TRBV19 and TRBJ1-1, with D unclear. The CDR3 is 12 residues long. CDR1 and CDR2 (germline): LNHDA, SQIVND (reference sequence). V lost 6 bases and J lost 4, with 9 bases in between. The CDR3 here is CASRDLTTEAFF. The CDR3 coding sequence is TGTGCCAGTAGGGATCTAACCACTGAAGCTTTCTTT.

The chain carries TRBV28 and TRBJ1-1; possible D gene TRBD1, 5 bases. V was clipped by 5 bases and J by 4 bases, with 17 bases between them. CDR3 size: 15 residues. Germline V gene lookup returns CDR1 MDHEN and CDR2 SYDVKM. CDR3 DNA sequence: TGTGCCAGCAGTCGACAAACAGGCACCATCACTGAAGCTTTCTTT. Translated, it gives CASSRQTGTITEAFF.

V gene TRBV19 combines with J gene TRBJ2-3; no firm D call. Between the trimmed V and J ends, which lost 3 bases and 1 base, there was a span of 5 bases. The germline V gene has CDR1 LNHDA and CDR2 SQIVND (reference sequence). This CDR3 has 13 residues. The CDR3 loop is CASSISGTDTQYF. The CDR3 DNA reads TGTGCCAGTAGTATCAGTGGCACAGATACGCAGTATTTT.

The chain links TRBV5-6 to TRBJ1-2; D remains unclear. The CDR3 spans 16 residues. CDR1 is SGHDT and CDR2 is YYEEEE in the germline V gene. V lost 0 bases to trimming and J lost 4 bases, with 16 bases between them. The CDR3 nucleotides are TGTGCCAGCAGCTTGGCCCTTACAGCCATCGTCTATGGCTACACCTTC. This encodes CASSLALTAIVYGYTF.

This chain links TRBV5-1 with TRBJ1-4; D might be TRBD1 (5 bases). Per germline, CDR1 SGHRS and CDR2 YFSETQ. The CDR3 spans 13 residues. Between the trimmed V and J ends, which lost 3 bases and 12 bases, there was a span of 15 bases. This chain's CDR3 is CASSSPGLGELFF. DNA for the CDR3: TGCGCCAGCAGCTCCCCGGGGCTGGGGGAACTGTTTTTT.

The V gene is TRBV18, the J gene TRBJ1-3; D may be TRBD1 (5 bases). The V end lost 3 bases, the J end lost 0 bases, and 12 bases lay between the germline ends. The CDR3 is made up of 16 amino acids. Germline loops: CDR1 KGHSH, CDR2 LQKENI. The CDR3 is CASSPLDTSSGNTIYF. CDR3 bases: TGTGCCAGCTCACCTTTGGACACAAGCTCTGGAAACACCATATATTTT.

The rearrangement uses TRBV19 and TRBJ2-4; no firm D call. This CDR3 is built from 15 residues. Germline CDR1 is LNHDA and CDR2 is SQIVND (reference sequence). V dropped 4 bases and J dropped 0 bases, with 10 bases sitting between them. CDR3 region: CASSSSRQAKNIQYF. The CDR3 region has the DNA TGTGCCAGTAGTAGCTCCCGACAAGCCAAAAACATTCAGTACTTC.

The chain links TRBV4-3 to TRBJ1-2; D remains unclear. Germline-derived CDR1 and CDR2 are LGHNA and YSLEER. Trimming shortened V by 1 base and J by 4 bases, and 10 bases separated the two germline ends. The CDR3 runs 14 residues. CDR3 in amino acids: CASSQGRDIYGYTF. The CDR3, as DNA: TGCGCCAGCAGCCAAGGGAGAGACATCTATGGCTACACCTTC.

The CDR3 DNA reads TGTGCCTGGAGAGGGCCATTTCACTCCTACAATGAGCAGTTCTTC. This sequence encodes CAWRGPFHSYNEQFF. The chain carries TRBV30 and TRBJ2-1; the D is unclear. Per the germline V gene, CDR1 is GTSNPN and CDR2 is SVGIG (reference sequence). The CDR3 loop spans 15 amino acids. Trimming took off 3 bases at V and 0 bases at J, with 12 bases between the two ends. Full variable domain (remainder filled in from reference TRBV30 and TRBJ2-1): SQTIHQWPATLVQPVGSPLSLECTVEGTSNPNLYWYRQAAGRGLQLLFYSVGIGQISSEVPQNLSASRPQDRQFILSSKKLLLSDSGFYLCAWRGPFHSYNEQFFGPGTRLTVL.